This T cell receptor (beta chain) was captured in a study of blood T cell repertoires in COVID-19. Study as a whole: Donors in the United States, Italy and Spain gave samples during acute or convalescent COVID-19.

Germline V gene lookup returns CDR1 SGHNT and CDR2 YENEEA. The CDR3 runs 13 residues. V was clipped by 4 bases and J by 3 bases, with 7 bases between them. Sequencing used immunoSEQ multiplex PCR; TCRdb keeps in-frame clones, though not all of them. The sample lists over 100,000 clones; roughly 87% were seen once. Sequencing used peripheral blood. This sequence was found in a man aged 80 or over with acute or convalescent COVID-19. The V call is TRBV11-3, the J call TRBJ2-1; D uncertain. CDR3 residues: CASSSRIYNEQFF. CDR3 in DNA: TGTGCCAGCAGCTCCAGGATCTACAATGAGCAGTTCTTC.